Sequencing of this T cell receptor (beta chain) was carried out in a study of blood T cell repertoires in COVID-19. Study overall: The samples span acute and convalescent COVID-19 from the United States, Italy and Spain. Sample material is recorded as cDNA or gDNA derived from T cells, B-cell-depleted T cells, or PBMCs.

Per the authors' pipeline: Estimated nucleated cell counts came from reference gene primer amplification. Assay used: immunoSEQ multiplex PCR; TCRdb lists only in-frame clones, some missing. V and J calls and clone size come straight from that table; D and trimming were deduced from the DNA. The data show fewer than 60,000 clones, 89% seen once. This clone appeared a single time. Germline lookup yields CDR1 LNHDA and CDR2 SQIVND (reference sequence). The CDR3 is 13 residues long. Trimming removed 7 bases at V and 0 bases at J, with 9 bases between. Sequenced input: peripheral blood. The chain has TRBV19 and TRBJ1-2, with D unresolved. The origin of this receptor is a human donor in a cohort sampled during active COVID-19. In DNA form, the CDR3 reads TGTGCCAGTATGAGGAAAACTAACTATGGCTACACCTTC. As protein: CASMRKTNYGYTF. The full variable domain, in which reference TRBV19 and TRBJ1-2 provide the parts outside the CDR3, is DGGITQSPKYLFRKEGQNVTLSCEQNLNHDAMYWYRQDPGQGLRLIYYSQIVNDFQKGDIAEGYSVSREKKESFPLTVTSAQKNPTAFYLCASMRKTNYGYTFGSGTRLTVV.